One sample yielded the 22 T cell receptor beta chains listed below, sequenced in a study of Ad26.COV2.S vaccination and SARS-CoV-2 variants. Profiling relied on immunoSEQ multiplex PCR, and the TCRdb table lists in-frame clones only, not all of them. The data show a few hundred thousand clones, 90% seen once. Treatment given: around 19 received Ad26.COV2.S at low or high dose, single or two shots; 5 received placebo; per-sample allocation not given. Specimen acquisition occurred on day 63 following the initial vaccine or placebo injection. Here the sequenced sample was peripheral blood, taken in a trial of Ad26.COV2.S vaccine versus placebo. The receptor source for this set is a person aged 18-65 years who received the Ad26.COV2.S COVID-19 vaccine or a placebo.

The rearrangement uses TRBV18 and TRBJ2-2, with 7 bases aligning to TRBD2. The CDR3 spans 16 residues. J gave up 5 bases and V 5 bases, and 11 bases lay outside the gene matches. Germline V gene sequence: CDR1 KGHSH, CDR2 LQKENI. The CDR3 coding sequence is TGTGCCAGCTCAACGACATCTAGCGGTCCTACCGGGGAGCTGTTTTTT. This gives the protein CASSTTSSGPTGELFF. Full variable domain (missing parts from reference TRBV18 and TRBJ2-2): NAGVMQNPRHLVRRRGQEARLRCSPMKGHSHVYWYRQLPEEGLKFMVYLQKENIIDESGMPKERFSAEFPKEGPSILRIQQVVRGDSAAYFCASSTTSSGPTGELFFGEGSRLTVL.

The gene calls are TRBV28 and TRBJ2-6, with D possibly called TRBD1 or TRBD2 (5 bases each). The germline gives CDR1 MDHEN, CDR2 SYDVKM. CDR3 length: 19 residues. Between the trimmed V and J ends, which lost 6 bases and 0 bases, there was a span of 21 bases. The chain's CDR3 is CASSPRRAGRSSGANVLTF. The CDR3 region has the DNA TGTGCCAGCAGCCCTAGAAGGGCAGGGAGAAGCTCTGGGGCCAACGTCCTGACTTTC.

The chain is built from TRBV11-2 and TRBJ2-7, with TRBD1 matching 7 bases. The CDR3 spans 17 residues. Germline CDR1 is SGHAT and CDR2 is FQNNGV. V lost 5 bases, J lost 0 bases, and 13 bases stayed unmatched. The CDR3 nucleotides are TGTGCCAGCAGCCACTACTTCCGGGACAGTAACTCCTACGAGCAGTACTTC. Residues: CASSHYFRDSNSYEQYF.

J is TRBJ2-3 and V is TRBV28, with unresolved D. CDR3 length: 18 residues. V lost 6 bases to trimming and J lost 0 bases, with 22 bases between them. The germline V gene encodes CDR1 MDHEN and CDR2 SYDVKM. The CDR3 reads CASSYLRNRSSSTDTQYF. The CDR3 nucleotides read TGTGCCAGCAGCTACTTACGGAACAGATCATCTAGCACAGATACGCAGTATTTT.

This chain joins TRBV19 and TRBJ2-7, with TRBD1 matching over 7 bases. This CDR3 has 14 amino acids. V shed 6 bases, J shed 2 bases, and the junction held 7 bases outside the gene matches. Germline CDR1 LNHDA, CDR2 SQIVND (reference sequence). The CDR3 protein is CASSRTGFTYEQYF. Written as DNA, the CDR3 is TGTGCCAGTAGCCGGACAGGTTTCACCTACGAGCAGTACTTC.

The chain employs TRBV2 and TRBJ2-2; perhaps TRBD2 as D (6 bases). CDR1 is SNHLY, CDR2 FYNNEI, per germline. CDR3 size: 13 residues. V was pared by 2 bases and J by 7 bases, with 8 bases between. CDR3 amino acids: CASSERRGGELFF. Here the CDR3 DNA reads TGTGCCAGCAGTGAACGGCGGGGCGGGGAGCTGTTTTTT.

This clone was recorded once. As DNA, the CDR3 is TGTGCCAGTAATGGGGTTTACAATGAGCAGTTCTTC. Its protein is CASNGVYNEQFF. The chain recombines TRBV19 with TRBJ2-1; D unresolved. V was shortened by 7 bases and J by 4 bases, with 8 bases between the two germline ends. This CDR3 region has 12 residues. Per germline, CDR1 LNHDA and CDR2 SQIVND (reference sequence). Full variable domain (outside the CDR3, taken from reference TRBV19 and TRBJ2-1): DGGITQSPKYLFRKEGQNVTLSCEQNLNHDAMYWYRQDPGQGLRLIYYSQIVNDFQKGDIAEGYSVSREKKESFPLTVTSAQKNPTAFYLCASNGVYNEQFFGPGTRLTVL.

This chain connects TRBV6-6 to TRBJ2-5, with D unclear. The V end lost 5 bases, the J end lost 5 bases, and 9 bases lay between the germline ends. In germline, CDR1 is MNHNY, CDR2 SVGAGI (reference sequence). This CDR3 has 12 residues. The CDR3 nucleotides read TGTGCCAGCAGTACCTCTGGGGAGACCCAGTACTTC. As protein: CASSTSGETQYF.

The CDR3 DNA follows: TGTGCCAGCAGCTTAGCTGGGACATATGAGCAGTTCTTC. Translating gives CASSLAGTYEQFF. The V and J genes are TRBV7-9 and TRBJ2-1; maybe TRBD1 (6 bases). CDR1 and CDR2 from the germline V gene are SEHNR and FQNEAQ (reference sequence). Between the trimmed V and J ends, which lost 0 bases and 8 bases, there was a span of 8 bases. The CDR3 sequence is 13 residues long.

J is TRBJ1-5 and V is TRBV24-1; D is unclear. V shed 3 bases and J shed 0 bases, with 5 bases lying between them. CDR1 and CDR2 from the germline V gene are KGHDR and SFDVKD. This CDR3 is 14 amino acids long. In DNA, the CDR3 is TGTGCCACCAGTGATCCCAGTAGCAATCAGCCCCAGCATTTT. Its translation is CATSDPSSNQPQHF.

V usage is TRBV7-2 and J usage is TRBJ2-1, with 15 bases fitting TRBD2. J was trimmed by 0 bases and V by 4 bases; bases with no gene match: 7. CDR3 length equals 19 residues. Germline CDR1 SGHTA, CDR2 FQGNSA. The CDR3 sequence: CASSWTSGREKSSYNEQFF. The DNA for the CDR3 is TGTGCCAGCAGCTGGACTAGCGGGAGGGAGAAAAGCTCCTACAATGAGCAGTTCTTC.

The rearrangement links TRBV5-4 to TRBJ1-2, with TRBD1 identical over 8 bases. This CDR3 is built from 15 residues. CDR1 SGHNT and CDR2 YYREEE come from the germline V gene (reference sequence). V gave up 1 base and J gave up 2 bases; unmatched junction bases: 4. The CDR3 DNA follows: TGTGCCAGCAGCTTGTCCAGGGGGCGCAACTATGGCTACACCTTC. Encoded protein: CASSLSRGRNYGYTF.

CDR3 coding DNA: TGTGCCAGTAGTATAGAAGCGACGACCTACGAGCAGTACTTC. Translation gives CASSIEATTYEQYF. This rearrangement joins TRBV19 to TRBJ2-7; D call uncertain. Trimming pared 0 bases from V and 2 bases from J, leaving 8 bases between. From germline, CDR1 is LNHDA and CDR2 SQIVND (reference sequence). This CDR3 is built from 14 residues.

The chain employs TRBV19 and TRBJ2-7; D possibly corresponds to TRBD1 (5 bases). This CDR3 comprises 13 residues. The V end lost 5 bases, the J end lost 2 bases, and 10 bases lay between the germline ends. The V gene's germline CDR1 is LNHDA and CDR2 SQIVND (reference sequence). The CDR3 DNA is TGTGCCAGTAGTCCTACAGGTCCCTACGAGCAGTACTTC. Protein sequence: CASSPTGPYEQYF.

The CDR3 DNA reads as TGTGCCAGCAGCCTCCTGGACGATGAGCAGTTCTTC. Translated, it gives CASSLLDDEQFF. V gene TRBV7-6 combines with J gene TRBJ2-1; D not resolved. This CDR3 is 12 amino acids long. V lost 5 bases and J 8 bases, leaving 10 bases between the germline ends. Germline values: CDR1 SGHVS, CDR2 FNYEAQ.

This chain connects TRBV27 to TRBJ2-7; D gene unclear. Germline CDR1 is MNHEY and CDR2 is SMNVEV (reference sequence). V was pared by 3 bases and J by 3 bases, with 18 bases between. The CDR3 is 16 residues long. Written as DNA, the CDR3 is TGTGCCAGCAGTTTTAGAGTCTCGGAACAGCACTACGAGCAGTACTTC. This sequence encodes CASSFRVSEQHYEQYF.

The rearrangement links TRBV3-1 (or the pseudogene TRBV3-2) to TRBJ2-1; 8 bases match TRBD2. The V gene's germline CDR1 is LGHDT and CDR2 YNNKEL (reference sequence). V was clipped by 3 bases and J by 9 bases; unmatched bases: 10. The CDR3 covers 15 residues. The CDR3 region is CASSQVPGTRGEQFF. Written as DNA, the CDR3 is TGTGCCAGCAGCCAGGTGCCGGGGACTAGAGGTGAGCAGTTCTTC.

This chain joins TRBV29-1 and TRBJ2-5; 8 bases map to TRBD2. In germline, CDR1 is SQVTM, CDR2 ANQGSEA. With 3 bases clipped from V and 4 bases from J, the junction kept 1 base outside the gene matches. The CDR3 covers 12 residues. The CDR3 here is CSVDLAGETQYF. CDR3 bases: TGCAGCGTTGACCTAGCGGGAGAGACCCAGTACTTC.

This chain uses TRBV5-8 with TRBJ2-7; 7 bases are a match to TRBD1. J was trimmed by 0 bases and V by 4 bases; bases with no gene match: 13. Germline V lookup: CDR1 SGHTS, CDR2 YDEGEE. The length of the CDR3 is 17 residues. The CDR3 DNA is TGTGCCAGCAGCACGACCGGACAGGCCGAGAGCTCCTACGAGCAGTACTTC. Translation gives CASSTTGQAESSYEQYF.

This chain uses TRBV7-2 with TRBJ2-7; possible D gene TRBD2, 7 bases. The CDR3 totals 14 residues. V gave up 2 bases and J gave up 4 bases, with 12 bases separating them. Germline V lookup: CDR1 SGHTA, CDR2 FQGNSA. CDR3 protein: CASSLRGANYEQYF. In nucleotides, the CDR3 is TGTGCCAGCAGCTTACGGGGGGCCAATTACGAGCAGTACTTC.

This chain uses TRBV2 with TRBJ1-6; D remains ambiguous. The V and J ends lost 2 bases and 2 bases respectively, with 13 bases between them. CDR1 is SNHLY, CDR2 FYNNEI, per germline. The CDR3 is made up of 17 amino acids. For the CDR3, the DNA is TGTGCCAGCAGTGAAACCCCCCCGCCAGCCTATAATTCACCCCTCCACTTT. Its protein product is CASSETPPPAYNSPLHF.

The rearrangement links TRBV5-1 to TRBJ2-7; D is uncertain. The CDR3 extends over 13 amino acids. Germline V gene lookup returns CDR1 SGHRS and CDR2 YFSETQ. Trimming took off 2 bases at V and 3 bases at J, with 9 bases between the two ends. The CDR3 DNA follows: TGCGCCAGCAGCTTAAACGGAAACTACGAGCAGTACTTC. Protein product: CASSLNGNYEQYF.